The clone carrying this T cell receptor (beta chain) was recorded a few times. Its specificity is not known. The entry originates in a study of Graves' ophthalmopathy and Graves' hyperthyroidism. Study-level information: Peripheral blood was gathered at the point of initial diagnosis, before any treatment started. Overall study results and limits: In blood appeared most of the expanded thyroid clonotypes whose frequency exceeded 0.001.

Where ophthalmopathy was present, donors had moderate-to-severe activity, CAS ≥3, NOSPECS ≥4 and duration under 3 months. The CDR3 contains 13 residues. Germline lookup yields CDR1 SGHTA and CDR2 FQGTGA. The V gene lost 5 bases and the J gene lost 11 bases, with 18 bases spanning the gap. RNA transcripts yielded amplified TCR beta CDR3 regions. HTBI-primed RT-PCR formed the first round, and a multiplex PCR formed the second. TCRdb ran MiXCR on the multiplex PCR reads and lists one entry per CDR3 protein. The profile shows about 740,000 distinct CDR3 sequences, roughly two fifths of them singletons. The source is an adult man with Graves' ophthalmopathy. The chain employs TRBV7-3 and TRBJ1-1; no clear D. The sample consisted of peripheral blood. In DNA, the CDR3 is TGTGCCAGCAGCGCCACCGGGCCCCAGGACGCTTTCTTT. This sequence encodes CASSATGPQDAFF.